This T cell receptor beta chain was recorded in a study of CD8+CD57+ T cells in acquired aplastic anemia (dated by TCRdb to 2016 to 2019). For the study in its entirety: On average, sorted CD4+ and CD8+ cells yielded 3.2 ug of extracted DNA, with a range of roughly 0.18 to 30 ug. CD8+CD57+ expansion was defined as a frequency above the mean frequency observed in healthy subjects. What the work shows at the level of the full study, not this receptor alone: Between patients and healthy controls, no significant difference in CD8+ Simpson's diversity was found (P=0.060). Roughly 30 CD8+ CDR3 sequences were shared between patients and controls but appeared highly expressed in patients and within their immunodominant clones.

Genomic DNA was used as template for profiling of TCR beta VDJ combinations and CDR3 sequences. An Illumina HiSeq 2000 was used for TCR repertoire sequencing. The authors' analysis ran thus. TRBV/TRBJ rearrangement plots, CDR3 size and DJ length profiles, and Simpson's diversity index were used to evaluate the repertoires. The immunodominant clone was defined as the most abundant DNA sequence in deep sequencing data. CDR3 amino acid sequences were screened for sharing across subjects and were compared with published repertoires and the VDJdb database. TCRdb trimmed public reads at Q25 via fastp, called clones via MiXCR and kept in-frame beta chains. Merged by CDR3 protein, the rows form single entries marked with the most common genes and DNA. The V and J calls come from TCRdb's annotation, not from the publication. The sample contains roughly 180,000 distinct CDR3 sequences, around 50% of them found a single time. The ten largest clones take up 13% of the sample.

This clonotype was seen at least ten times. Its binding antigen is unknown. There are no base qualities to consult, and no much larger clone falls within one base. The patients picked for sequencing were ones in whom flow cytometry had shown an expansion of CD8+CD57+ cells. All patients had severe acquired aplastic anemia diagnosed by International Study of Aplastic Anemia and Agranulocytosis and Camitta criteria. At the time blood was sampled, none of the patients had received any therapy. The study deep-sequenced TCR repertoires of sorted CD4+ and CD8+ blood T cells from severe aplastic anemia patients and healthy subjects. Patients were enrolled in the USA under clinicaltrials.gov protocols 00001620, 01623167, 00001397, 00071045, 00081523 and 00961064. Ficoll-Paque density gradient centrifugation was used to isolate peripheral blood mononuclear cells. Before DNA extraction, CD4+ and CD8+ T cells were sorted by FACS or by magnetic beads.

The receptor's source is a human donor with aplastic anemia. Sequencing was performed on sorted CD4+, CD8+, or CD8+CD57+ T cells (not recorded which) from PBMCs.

The CDR3 has the sequence CASSRSYEQYF. Here is the DNA: TGTGCCAGCAGCCGCAGCTACGAGCAGTACTTC. The receptor chain draws on TRBV3-1 and TRBJ2-7; the D segment cannot be called with confidence. From cysteine to phenylalanine, the CDR3 is 11 amino acids long. Just CDR3 DNA is preserved here, 33 bases in frame from base 1. The germline V gene encodes CDR1 LGHDT and CDR2 YNNKEL (reference sequence). V and J lose 4 bases and 3 bases, and a span of 4 bases separates them.